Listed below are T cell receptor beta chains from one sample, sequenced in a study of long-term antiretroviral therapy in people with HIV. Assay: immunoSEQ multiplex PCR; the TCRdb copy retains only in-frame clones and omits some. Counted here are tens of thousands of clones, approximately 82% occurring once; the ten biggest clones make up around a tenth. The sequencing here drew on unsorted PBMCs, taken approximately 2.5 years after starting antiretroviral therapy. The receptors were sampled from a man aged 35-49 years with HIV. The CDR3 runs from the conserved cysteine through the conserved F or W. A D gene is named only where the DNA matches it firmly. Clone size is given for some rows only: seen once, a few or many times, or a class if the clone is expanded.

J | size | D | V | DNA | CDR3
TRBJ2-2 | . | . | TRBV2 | TGTGCCAGCAGTAAGGGGGGGAACACCGGGGAGCTGTTTTTT | CASSKGGNTGELFF
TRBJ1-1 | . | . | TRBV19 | TGTGCCAGTAGTCCAGGACTTATGAACACTGAAGCTTTCTTT | CASSPGLMNTEAFF
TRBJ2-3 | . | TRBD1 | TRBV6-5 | TGTGCCAGCAGTTTGGACAGGGTTCTCGATACGCAGTATTTT | CASSLDRVLDTQYF
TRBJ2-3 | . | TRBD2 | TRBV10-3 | TGTGCCATCGAGTCTAGCGGGGGGGCAGATACGCAGTATTTT | CAIESSGGADTQYF
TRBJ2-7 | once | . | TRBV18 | TGTGCCAGCTCACCACTTGTGGGCCGGAGGTACTTC | CASSPLVGRRYF
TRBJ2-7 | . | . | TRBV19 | TGTGCCAGTAGTTCCCTGGACCCCTACGAGCAGTACTTC | CASSSLDPYEQYF
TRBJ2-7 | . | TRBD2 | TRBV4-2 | TGTGCCAGCAGCCCAGTAGCGGGGGCGTACGAGCAGTACTTC | CASSPVAGAYEQYF
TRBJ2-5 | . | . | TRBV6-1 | TGTGCCAGCAGTGGGCCTAGCCGGGCTGTGGAGACCCAGTACTTC | CASSGPSRAVETQYF
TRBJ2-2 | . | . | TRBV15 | TGTGCCACCAGCAACGACAGGCCCGGGGAGCTGTTTTTT | CATSNDRPGELFF
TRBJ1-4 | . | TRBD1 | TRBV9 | TGTGCCAGCACCCGATATGGACAGGGAGTAGGGGAAAAACTGTTTTTT | CASTRYGQGVGEKLFF
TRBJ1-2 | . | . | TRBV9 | TGTGCCAGCAGCGTAGCGAATAACTATGGCTACACCTTC | CASSVANNYGYTF
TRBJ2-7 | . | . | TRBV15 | TGTGCCACCAGAATGGGGGGATTCGCCGAGCAGTACTTC | CATRMGGFAEQYF
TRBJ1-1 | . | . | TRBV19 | TGTGCCAGTAAAACCCCAGGGGACACTGAAGCTTTCTTT | CASKTPGDTEAFF
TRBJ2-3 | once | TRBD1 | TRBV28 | TGTGCCAGCAGTTTCCCCCGGACAGGGGGCCGGGATACGCAGTATTTT | CASSFPRTGGRDTQYF
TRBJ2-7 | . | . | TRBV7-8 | TGTGCCAGCAGCTTAGGCGGGGCGACCTACGAGCAGTACTTC | CASSLGGATYEQYF
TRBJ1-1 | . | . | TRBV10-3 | TGTGCCATCAGTGATCCCCGAGGGGGAGGCACTGAAGCTTTCTTT | CAISDPRGGGTEAFF
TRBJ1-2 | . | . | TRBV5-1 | TGCGCCAGCAGCTTGTCAGGGTCGGAGGGCTACACCTTC | CASSLSGSEGYTF
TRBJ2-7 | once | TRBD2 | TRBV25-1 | TGTGCCAGCAGTGACCTGGGAGTAGCGGGAGTAGCAGTCGAGCAGTACTTC | CASSDLGVAGVAVEQYF
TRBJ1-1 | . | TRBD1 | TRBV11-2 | TGTGCCAGCAGCTCCCAGGGGGTCTTCACTGAAGCTTTCTTT | CASSSQGVFTEAFF
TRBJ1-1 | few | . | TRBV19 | TGTGCCACCCTGGGACGTTTGAACACTGAAGCTTTCTTT | CATLGRLNTEAFF
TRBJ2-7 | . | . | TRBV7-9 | TGTGCCAGCAGCCCCCGGGACCCTTACCCCGATCCCTACGAGCAGTACTTC | CASSPRDPYPDPYEQYF
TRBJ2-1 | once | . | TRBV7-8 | TGTGCCAGCAGCTTAGAGACTTTGACCTACAATGAGCAGTTCTTC | CASSLETLTYNEQFF